Sequencing of this T cell receptor beta chain was carried out in a study of T cells after yellow fever vaccination. Overall study: Each low-cell-number fraction was prepared by means of SMART-Seq v4 Ultra Low Input. General study points: Clones that expanded after primary vaccination mostly reappeared after the booster (96% CD4, approximately 87% CD8).

About this clonotype itself: Its antigen remains unidentified.

The CDR3 contains 13 residues. V was shortened by 3 bases and J by 3 bases, with 8 bases between the two germline ends. TCRdb analysed the 5' RACE reads with MiXCR anew, one entry per CDR3 protein. Of 100,000 to 150,000 distinct CDR3 sequences in the sample, approximately 8.4% were seen once. The sequenced sample was CD8+ T cells sorted from PBMCs, obtained on the day of the yellow fever booster vaccination. This sequence originates from a man younger than 35 who received the YFV17D yellow fever vaccine. The chain employs TRBV12-3 or TRBV12-4 and TRBJ1-2; D is unresolved. As DNA, the CDR3 is TGTGCCAGCAGTTTGGGCAGCTACTATGGCTACACCTTC. Translating it yields CASSLGSYYGYTF.